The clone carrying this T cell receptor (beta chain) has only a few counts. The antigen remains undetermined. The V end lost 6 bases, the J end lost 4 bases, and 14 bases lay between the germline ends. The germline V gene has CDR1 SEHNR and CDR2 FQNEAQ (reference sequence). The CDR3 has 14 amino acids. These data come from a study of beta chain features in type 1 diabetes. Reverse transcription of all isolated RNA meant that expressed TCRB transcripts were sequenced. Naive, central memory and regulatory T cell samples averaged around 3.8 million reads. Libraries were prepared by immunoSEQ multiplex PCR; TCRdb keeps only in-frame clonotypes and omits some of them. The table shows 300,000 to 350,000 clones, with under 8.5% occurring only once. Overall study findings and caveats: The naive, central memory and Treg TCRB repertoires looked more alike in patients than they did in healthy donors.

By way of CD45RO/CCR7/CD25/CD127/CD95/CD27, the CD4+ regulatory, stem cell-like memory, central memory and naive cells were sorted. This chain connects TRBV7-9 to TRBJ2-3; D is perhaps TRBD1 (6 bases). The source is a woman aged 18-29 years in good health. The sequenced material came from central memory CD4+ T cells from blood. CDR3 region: CASSLGWGPDTQYF. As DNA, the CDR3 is TGTGCCAGCAGTCTCGGATGGGGGCCAGATACGCAGTATTTT.